Shown below are 4 T cell receptor beta chains from a single sample sequenced in a study of T cell clonality in common variable immunodeficiency. Libraries were prepared by immunoSEQ multiplex PCR; TCRdb keeps only in-frame clonotypes and omits some of them. The sample holds tens of thousands of clones, and no clone turns up only once. Sequencing used peripheral blood mononuclear cells. All receptors derive from a person between 18 and 70 years old in good health.

Turning to this clone: The CDR3 end falls 3 residues outside the read, so it is completed with the germline J gene. The gene calls are TRBV13 and TRBJ2-5; 7 nucleotides align to TRBD1. Unmatched junction bases numbered 4, after V lost 5 bases and J lost 4 bases. The CDR3 runs 13 residues. Germline V gene sequence: CDR1 PRHDT, CDR2 FYEKMQ (reference sequence). The CDR3 region is CASSQGQRETQYF. CDR3 bases read: TGTGCCAGCAGCCAGGGACAGAGAGAGACC.

This clone was counted at least ten times. The sequence runs out 3 residues before the end of the CDR3; the remainder is reconstructed from the germline J gene. This sequence joins TRBV7-8 and TRBJ1-5; 7 bases align to TRBD1. The CDR3 covers 15 residues. Germline values: CDR1 SGHVS, CDR2 FQNEAQ. The trim removed 5 bases at V and 0 bases at J, leaving 4 bases unmatched. The CDR3 bases that were read are TGTGCCAGCAGCGAGGGGACAGCTAGCAATCAGCCC. Amino acids: CASSEGTASNQP. The complete CDR3 reads CASSEGTASNQPQHF.

Worth noting for this clone: The CDR3 extends 3 residues past the end of the read, so its final part is completed from the germline J gene. The chain is built from TRBV5-5 and TRBJ2-1; 12 nucleotides line up with TRBD1. With V trimmed by 6 bases and J by 8 bases, 9 bases remained unmatched. This CDR3 is 15 amino acids long. CDR1 is SGHKS and CDR2 is YYEKEE in the germline V gene (reference sequence). CDR3: CASTKTGQGAHEQFF. The CDR3 DNA, read in part, is TGTGCCAGCACCAAGACGGGACAGGGGGCTCATGAG.

This clone occurred many times. The CDR3 end falls 3 residues outside the read, so it is completed with the germline J gene. The V call is TRBV20-1, the J call TRBJ1-3; 11 bases are shared with TRBD1. CDR1 is DFQATT, CDR2 SNEGSKA, per germline (reference sequence). V shed 6 bases, J shed 4 bases, and the junction held 17 bases outside the gene matches. CDR3 length: 18 amino acids. CDR3 DNA, as far as it was read: TGCAGTGCCCGAGAGGACAGGGGGCCCCCATCGATCGGAAACACC. It is translated as CSAREDRGPPSIGNT. The full CDR3 protein reads CSAREDRGPPSIGNTIYF.